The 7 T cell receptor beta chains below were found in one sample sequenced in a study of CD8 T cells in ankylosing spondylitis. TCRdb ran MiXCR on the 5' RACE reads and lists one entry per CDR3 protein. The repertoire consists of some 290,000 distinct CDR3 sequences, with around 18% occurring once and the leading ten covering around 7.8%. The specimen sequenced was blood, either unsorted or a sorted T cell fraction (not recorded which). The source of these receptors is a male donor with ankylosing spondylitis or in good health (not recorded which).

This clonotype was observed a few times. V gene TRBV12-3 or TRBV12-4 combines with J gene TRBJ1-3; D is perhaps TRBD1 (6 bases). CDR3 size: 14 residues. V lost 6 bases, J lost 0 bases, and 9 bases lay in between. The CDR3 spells CASRADSSGNTIYF. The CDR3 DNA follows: TGTGCCAGCAGGGCGGACAGCTCTGGAAACACCATATATTTT.

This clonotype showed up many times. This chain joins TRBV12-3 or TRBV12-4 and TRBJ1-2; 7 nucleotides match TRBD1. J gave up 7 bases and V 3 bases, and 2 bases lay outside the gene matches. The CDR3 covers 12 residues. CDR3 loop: CASSLRGLGYTF. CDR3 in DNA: TGTGCCAGCAGTTTGAGGGGGCTTGGCTACACCTTC.

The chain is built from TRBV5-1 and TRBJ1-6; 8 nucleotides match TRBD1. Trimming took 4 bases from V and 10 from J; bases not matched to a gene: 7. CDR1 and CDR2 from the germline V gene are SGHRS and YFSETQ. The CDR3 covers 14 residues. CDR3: CASSPDRVGSPLHF. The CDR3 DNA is TGCGCCAGCAGCCCGGACAGGGTGGGGTCACCCCTCCACTTT.

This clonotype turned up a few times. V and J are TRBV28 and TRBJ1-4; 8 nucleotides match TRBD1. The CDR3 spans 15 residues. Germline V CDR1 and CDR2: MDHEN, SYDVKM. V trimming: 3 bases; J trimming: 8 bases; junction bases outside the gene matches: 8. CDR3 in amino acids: CASSFFGTGGEKLFF. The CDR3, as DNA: TGTGCCAGCAGTTTTTTCGGGACAGGAGGCGAAAAACTGTTTTTT.

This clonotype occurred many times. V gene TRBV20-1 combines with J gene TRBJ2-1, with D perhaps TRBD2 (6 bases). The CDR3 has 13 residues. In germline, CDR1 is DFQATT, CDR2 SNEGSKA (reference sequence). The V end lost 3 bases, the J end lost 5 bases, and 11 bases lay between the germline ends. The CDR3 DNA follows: TGCAGTGCTAGCGGGAGTTTTAACAATGAGCAGTTCTTC. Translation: CSASGSFNNEQFF.

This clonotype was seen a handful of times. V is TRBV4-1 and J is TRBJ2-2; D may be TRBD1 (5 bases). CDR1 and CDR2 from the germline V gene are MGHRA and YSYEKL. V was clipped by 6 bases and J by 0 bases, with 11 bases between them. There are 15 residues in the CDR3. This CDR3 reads CASSRTLANTGELFF. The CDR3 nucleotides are TGCGCCAGCAGTAGGACACTTGCGAACACCGGGGAGCTGTTTTTT.

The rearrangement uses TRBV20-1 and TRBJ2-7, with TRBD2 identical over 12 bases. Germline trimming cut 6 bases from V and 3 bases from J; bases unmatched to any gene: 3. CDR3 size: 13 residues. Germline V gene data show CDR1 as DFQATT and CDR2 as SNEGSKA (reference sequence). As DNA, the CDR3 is TGCAGTGCAAGGACTAGCGGGGACTACGAGCAGTACGTC. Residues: CSARTSGDYEQYV.